Presented here are 5 T cell receptor beta chains from one specimen sequenced in a study of T cell repertoires in cytomegalovirus infection (dated by TCRdb to about 2019). These reads were obtained on an Illumina HiSeq 1500. TCRdb reran the public reads through fastp at Q25 and MiXCR, keeping productive beta chains. Each CDR3 protein gets just one entry, which takes the most common genes and DNA from the rows behind it. The sample yields around 340,000 distinct CDR3 sequences; roughly 28% were counted once. Jointly, the top ten make up about 19% of the sample. Their antigens remain unidentified. The treatment or condition label for this specimen denotes: in vitro stimulation with specific CMV peptide epitopes to enrich CMV-specific T cells. The specimen comprised cultured PBMCs, sampled from culture after CMV antigen stimulation. These TCRs come from a human donor in good health (CMV status not recorded). Some clones in this sample may be carry-over from other donors' samples.

This clonotype was detected ten times or more. The chain has TRBV7-2 and TRBJ2-3; TRBD1 matches 9 bases. The ends lost 4 bases at V and 5 bases at J; junction bases unmatched: 10. CDR3 length equals 16 residues. Germline V lookup: CDR1 SGHTA, CDR2 FQGNSA. The CDR3 DNA sequence: TGTGCCAGCAGCTCGCGTGCCGGGACAGGGCTAGATACGCAGTATTTT. Amino acid sequence: CASSSRAGTGLDTQYF.

This clonotype has just a few counts. The chain combines TRBV19 with TRBJ1-2, with 7 positions matching TRBD1. The V gene's germline CDR1 is LNHDA and CDR2 SQIVND (reference sequence). The V and J ends lost 1 base and 5 bases, in that order; junction bases with no gene match: 7. This CDR3 region has 15 residues. CDR3 bases: TGTGCCAGTAGTATAGTAGGGGGCGATCGATATGGCTACACCTTC. It specifies CASSIVGGDRYGYTF. The complete variable domain, with remaining parts taken from reference TRBV19 and TRBJ1-2, reads DGGITQSPKYLFRKEGQNVTLSCEQNLNHDAMYWYRQDPGQGLRLIYYSQIVNDFQKGDIAEGYSVSREKKESFPLTVTSAQKNPTAFYLCASSIVGGDRYGYTFGSGTRLTVV.

V is TRBV7-2 and J is TRBJ1-5, with TRBD1 identical over 8 bases. V shed 1 base, J shed 3 bases, and the junction held 5 bases outside the gene matches. The CDR3 spans 16 residues. The germline CDR1 and CDR2 sequences are SGHTA and FQGNSA. CDR3 nucleotide sequence: TGTGCCAGCAGCTTAGGTGGACAGGGTCACAATCAGCCCCAGCATTTT. It specifies CASSLGGQGHNQPQHF.

The rearrangement joins TRBV28 to TRBJ2-7; D remains unclear. Trimming took off 6 bases at V and 3 bases at J, with 18 bases between the two ends. CDR3 length: 15 amino acids. The V gene's germline CDR1 is MDHEN and CDR2 SYDVKM. This CDR3 reads CASRHTHIGNYEQYF. The CDR3 DNA sequence: TGTGCCAGCAGGCATACCCACATAGGTAACTACGAGCAGTACTTC.

The chain is built from TRBV6-1 and TRBJ2-1; 9 bases fit TRBD1. The V and J ends lost 4 bases and 4 bases, in that order; junction bases with no gene match: 8. Germline values: CDR1 MNHNS, CDR2 SASEGT. This CDR3 is built from 16 residues. Here the CDR3 reads CASSGGQGASYNEQFF. In DNA form, the CDR3 reads TGTGCCAGCAGTGGGGGACAGGGCGCTTCGTACAATGAGCAGTTCTTC.